This T cell receptor (beta chain) was observed in a study of radiation and T cells in renal cell carcinoma. Study-level results: Without pretreatment biopsies, baseline tumor clonotype presence was undetermined. From baseline, blood top tumor clonotypes peaked at 2 weeks post-radiation.

As concerns this clone: The antigen is undetermined.

The V gene lost 4 bases and the J gene lost 4 bases, with 5 bases spanning the gap. This CDR3 comprises 12 residues. Germline V gene lookup returns CDR1 LGHNA and CDR2 YNFKEQ. Measured with immunoSEQ multiplex PCR; TCRdb has only the in-frame clones, and not every one. The sample lists tens of thousands of clones, approximately 80% occurring once. Time point reported: baseline pretreatment blood. Treatment of the sample: 15 Gy SBRT to primary tumor, nephrectomy 4 weeks later. Serial blood draws occurred at baseline and 2 and 4 weeks post-SBRT. The tumor was a clear cell renal cell carcinoma. This sample comprised blood, obtained from a patient whose treatment included radiotherapy and nephrectomy. The clonotype originates from a man aged 60 to 69 with renal cell carcinoma. This chain uses TRBV4-2 with TRBJ2-1; no definite D call. Here the CDR3 reads CASSLYYNEQFF. CDR3 DNA: TGTGCCAGCAGCCTCTATTACAATGAGCAGTTCTTC.